The 25 T cell receptor beta chains below come from one sample, sequenced in a study of breast tumors, draining lymph nodes, adjacent tissues. MiXCR was run by TCRdb on the multiplex PCR reads, yielding one entry per CDR3 protein. Of some 170,000 distinct CDR3 sequences detected, 33% appear once; the ten largest clones hold roughly 3.8%. The lymph nodes were axillary draining lymph nodes from breast cancer patients. Sequenced: axillary lymph node tissue. The receptor source for this set is a female donor with breast cancer. Some clones in this sample may be carry-over from other donors' samples.

This clonotype was recorded once. J is TRBJ2-7 and V is TRBV20-1; 14 positions match TRBD2. The CDR3 extends over 16 amino acids. J gave up 3 bases and V 1 base, and 5 bases lay outside the gene matches. The germline gives CDR1 DFQATT, CDR2 SNEGSKA (reference sequence). CDR3 amino acids: CSARGLAGGELYEQYF. DNA of the CDR3: TGCAGTGCTAGAGGACTAGCGGGAGGGGAACTCTACGAGCAGTACTTC.

V and J are TRBV7-6 and TRBJ2-2, with 8 bases aligning to TRBD1. Germline values: CDR1 SGHVS, CDR2 FNYEAQ. The CDR3 is 17 amino acids. Trimming at V came to 4 bases and at J to 1 base, leaving 8 bases not matched to a gene. The CDR3 loop reads CASSSPTGEVNTGELFF. The CDR3 nucleotides read TGTGCCAGCAGCTCACCGACAGGGGAGGTGAACACCGGGGAGCTGTTTTTT.

This clonotype was seen ten or more times. The V and J genes are TRBV6-5 and TRBJ2-2; 7 nucleotides match TRBD2. Germline V CDR1 and CDR2: MNHEY, SVGAGI. CDR3 size: 15 residues. Germline trimming cut 5 bases from V and 3 bases from J; bases unmatched to any gene: 6. CDR3 sequence (DNA): TGTGCCAGCAGTAGGTTTGCGGGGGACACCGGGGAGCTGTTTTTT. Its translation is CASSRFAGDTGELFF.

This clonotype was counted ten times or more. The junction differs from germline at one of its ends, possibly a read error. The rearrangement links TRBV6-5 to TRBJ1-5, with no clear D. Germline lookup yields CDR1 MNHEY and CDR2 SVGAGI. This CDR3 has 15 residues. CDR3 protein: CASSHSRRSPQPQHF. DNA for the CDR3: TGTGCCAGCAGTCACTCGCGGAGAAGCCCTCAGCCCCAGCATTTT.

There are many counts of this clonotype. V and J are TRBV5-1 and TRBJ2-7; no definite D call. This CDR3 has 13 amino acids. CDR1 SGHRS and CDR2 YFSETQ come from the germline V gene. Trimming removed 0 bases at V and 6 bases at J, with 10 bases between. CDR3 nucleotide sequence: TGCGCCAGCAGCTTGGGCACGGATCGCGAGCAGTACTTC. Its protein is CASSLGTDREQYF. Variable domain in full (rest from reference TRBV5-1 and TRBJ2-7): KAGVTQTPRYLIKTRGQQVTLSCSPISGHRSVSWYQQTPGQGLQFLFEYFSETQRNKGNFPGRFSGRQFSNSRSEMNVSTLELGDSALYLCASSLGTDREQYFGPGTRLTVT.

The chain carries TRBV12-3 or TRBV12-4 and TRBJ1-1, with 8 bases fitting TRBD1. The length of the CDR3 is 15 residues. Trimming at V came to 8 bases and at J to 4 bases, leaving 12 bases not matched to a gene. CDR3 region: CASPKQGVRSTEAFF. For the CDR3, the DNA is TGTGCCAGCCCCAAACAGGGGGTGAGGAGCACTGAAGCTTTCTTT.

This clonotype was seen at least ten times. The chain uses TRBV6-6 and TRBJ1-2; D is perhaps TRBD1 (6 bases). CDR1 and CDR2 (germline): MNHNY, SVGAGI (reference sequence). V was trimmed by 4 bases and J by 2 bases, leaving 14 bases between them. CDR3 length: 15 residues. The CDR3 DNA reads as TGTGCCAGCAGTTTCCTGACAGGTCCGAACTATGGCTACACCTTC. Its translation: CASSFLTGPNYGYTF.

Comment on this clonotype: Mismatch with germline at one junction end may stem from a read error. The chain is built from TRBV18 and TRBJ1-3; unclear D gene. The CDR3 is 17 amino acids. Germline CDR1 reads KGHSH; CDR2 reads LQKENI. The CDR3 DNA sequence: TGTGCCAGCTCCCTACGGGGTCTCATGATCTCTGGAAACACCATATACTTT. This gives the protein CASSLRGLMISGNTIYF.

This clonotype occurred many times. J is TRBJ1-2 and V is TRBV7-9; the D gene is possibly TRBD1 (6 bases). There are 13 residues in the CDR3. Per the germline V gene, CDR1 is SEHNR and CDR2 is FQNEAQ (reference sequence). V lost 5 bases and J lost 4, with 11 bases in between. CDR3 sequence: CASSPRQAYGYTF. CDR3 nucleotides: TGTGCCAGCAGCCCCAGACAGGCCTATGGCTACACCTTC.

The chain joins TRBV7-2 to TRBJ1-5; no reliable D call. Trimming cost V 0 bases and J 5 bases, with 5 bases left between them. This CDR3 region has 13 residues. The germline V gene encodes CDR1 SGHTA and CDR2 FQGNSA. The CDR3 reads CASSLAQHQPQHF. The CDR3 DNA reads TGTGCCAGCAGCTTAGCGCAACATCAGCCCCAGCATTTT.

This clonotype was counted ten times or more. The rearrangement joins TRBV5-6 to TRBJ1-2, with a possible D match to TRBD1 (6 bases). Germline V gene data show CDR1 as SGHDT and CDR2 as YYEEEE. Trimming left V 0 bases short and J 7 bases short, with 13 bases between. The CDR3 is 14 residues long. CDR3 DNA: TGTGCCAGCAGCTTGGTTCTACAGGGAGCTGGCTACACCTTC. Translation: CASSLVLQGAGYTF.

This clonotype was seen only a few times. The chain combines TRBV3-1 with TRBJ2-1, with TRBD2 matching 13 bases. Losses at the gene ends were 4 bases for V and 4 bases for J; bases not matched to a gene: 7. Per germline, CDR1 LGHDT and CDR2 YNNKEL (reference sequence). CDR3 size: 17 residues. CDR3 nucleotides: TGTGCCAGCAGCCCAGGACTAGCGGGAGTGCGATACAATGAGCAGTTCTTC. Translated, it gives CASSPGLAGVRYNEQFF.

As concerns this clonotype: No conserved phenylalanine or tryptophan is present at the end of the CDR3, so a read error is the likely explanation. The rearrangement joins TRBV7-9 to TRBJ2-7; a possible D gene is TRBD2 (6 bases). Per germline, CDR1 SEHNR and CDR2 FQNEAQ (reference sequence). This CDR3 region has 12 residues. The V gene lost 3 bases and the J gene lost 9 bases, with 12 bases spanning the gap. This chain's CDR3 is CASSFLNSGQYL. Written as DNA, the CDR3 is TGTGCCAGCAGCTTTCTTAATAGCGGGCAGTACCTC.

About this clonotype: A much larger clone differs by one base, so this may be a read error. This sequence joins TRBV28 and TRBJ2-3; D remains ambiguous. V was cut by 6 bases and J by 14 bases, with 18 bases left in between. The CDR3 has 12 residues. Germline V gives CDR1 MDHEN, CDR2 SYDVKM. The CDR3 region is CASRVGSTKAYF. The CDR3 DNA follows: TGTGCCAGCAGGGTGGGATCTACAAAGGCGTATTTT. The whole variable domain, filled in from reference TRBV28 and TRBJ2-3, reads DVKVTQSSRYLVKRTGEKVFLECVQDMDHENMFWYRQDPGLGLRLIYFSYDVKMKEKGDIPEGYSVSREKKERFSLILESASTNQTSMYLCASRVGSTKAYFGPGTRLTVL.

This clonotype has at least ten counts. V usage is TRBV12-3 or TRBV12-4 and J usage is TRBJ2-7; D gene uncertain. The CDR3 totals 13 residues. Trimming cost V 2 bases and J 3 bases, with 8 bases left between them. CDR3 DNA sequence: TGTGCCAGCAGTTTAAGTCCCGTCTACGAGCAGTACTTC. It encodes CASSLSPVYEQYF.

The rearrangement links TRBV4-2 to TRBJ1-2; D is possibly TRBD1 (6 bases). V lost 1 base and J lost 8, with 14 bases in between. Germline V CDR1 and CDR2: LGHNA, YNFKEQ. The length of the CDR3 is 14 residues. In DNA form, the CDR3 reads TGTGCCAGCAGCCAAGTCGGGGGCGCGTGGGGCTACACCTTC. It translates to CASSQVGGAWGYTF.

The V gene is TRBV6-1, the J gene TRBJ2-2, with 16 bases fitting TRBD2. V lost 7 bases, J lost 3 bases, and 8 bases stayed unmatched. CDR1 and CDR2 (germline): MNHNS, SASEGT. The CDR3 contains 18 residues. The CDR3 reads CASTRGTSGGADTGELFF. The CDR3 DNA sequence: TGTGCCAGCACCCGGGGGACTAGCGGGGGGGCGGACACCGGGGAGCTGTTTTTT.

In regard to this clonotype: Germline is not matched at one junction end, which may reflect a read error. V usage is TRBV9 and J usage is TRBJ2-3; 7 nucleotides match TRBD1. CDR1 and CDR2 from the germline V gene are SGDLS and YYNGEE. The CDR3 runs 14 residues. The CDR3 nucleotides read TGTGCCAGCAGCGAGGGGGCAGGGGCAGATACGCAGTGTTTT. Protein product: CASSEGAGADTQCF.

On this clonotype itself: The conserved phenylalanine or tryptophan normally closing the CDR3 is absent here, so this likely arose from a read error. The CDR3 DNA is TGTGCCACCAGCCGAGAGGGGAGCGGGAATGAGCAGTTCATC. Protein sequence: CATSREGSGNEQFI. The V and J genes are TRBV15 and TRBJ2-1; possible D gene TRBD2, 6 bases. Germline CDR1 is LNHNV and CDR2 is YYDKDF (reference sequence). The CDR3 runs to 14 residues.

This clonotype was recorded at least ten times. This chain uses TRBV19 with TRBJ1-2; D remains unclear. Germline assignment: CDR1 LNHDA and CDR2 SQIVND (reference sequence). Trimming removed 4 bases at V and 4 bases at J, with 7 bases between. The CDR3 length is 12 residues. The CDR3 bases are TGTGCCAGTAGTAGCGTTGTCTATGGCTACACCTTC. Encoded protein: CASSSVVYGYTF.

To note about this clonotype: A read error may be the cause here, since a much bigger clone is one base away. This sequence joins TRBV3-1 and TRBJ1-2, with D unclear. The CDR3 is 15 amino acids. V was cut by 8 bases and J by 3 bases, with 19 bases left in between. Per germline, CDR1 LGHDT and CDR2 YNNKEL (reference sequence). CDR3 sequence (DNA): TGTGCCAGCGGCCCCTCCCGGTCCGCCGACTATGGCTACACCTTC. Amino acids: CASGPSRSADYGYTF.

Regarding this clonotype: A much more abundant neighbour one base away suggests this may be a read error. V gene TRBV28 combines with J gene TRBJ1-6; TRBD1 matches 8 bases. The germline gives CDR1 MDHEN, CDR2 SYDVKM. CDR3 length equals 14 residues. Trimming at V came to 2 bases and at J to 13 bases, leaving 7 bases not matched to a gene. The CDR3 region is CASSLLRTGPPLHF. The CDR3, as DNA: TGTGCCAGCAGTTTACTCAGGACAGGGCCTCCCCTCCACTTT.

Worth noting for this clonotype: Germline is not matched at one junction end, which may reflect a read error. The V and J genes are TRBV5-4 and TRBJ2-1; tentative D call: TRBD2 (6 bases). The CDR3 runs 16 residues. Germline assignment: CDR1 SGHNT and CDR2 YYREEE (reference sequence). The CDR3 DNA follows: TGTGCCAGCAGCCCGGCCGTGCGGGGATCCTACAGTGAGCAGTTCTTC. It translates to CASSPAVRGSYSEQFF.

This clonotype was detected many times. This may be a read error, as it is one base from a much larger clone. The J gene is TRBJ1-5, the V gene TRBV20-1, with 7 bases lining up with TRBD1. Germline CDR1 is DFQATT and CDR2 is SNEGSKA (reference sequence). This CDR3 spans 15 amino acids. The V segment lost 1 base and the J segment 6 bases; nucleotides outside the gene matches: 9. CDR3 DNA sequence: TGCAGTGCTAGAGGAGGGGGCGCAGGCACTCAGCCCCAGCATTTT. Its translation is CSARGGGAGTQPQHF.

A note on this clonotype: A read error is possible here, since a much larger clone lies one base away. This rearrangement joins TRBV6-1 to TRBJ2-1; a weak D match, TRBD2 (6 bases). Deletions cut 0 bases from V and 9 bases from J, with 18 bases between. Germline V lookup: CDR1 MNHNS, CDR2 SASEGT. This CDR3 comprises 16 residues. CDR3 DNA: TGTGCCAGCAGTGAAGCTCGAGCGATCCGGCGGGGTGAGCAGTTCTTC. This codes for CASSEARAIRRGEQFF.